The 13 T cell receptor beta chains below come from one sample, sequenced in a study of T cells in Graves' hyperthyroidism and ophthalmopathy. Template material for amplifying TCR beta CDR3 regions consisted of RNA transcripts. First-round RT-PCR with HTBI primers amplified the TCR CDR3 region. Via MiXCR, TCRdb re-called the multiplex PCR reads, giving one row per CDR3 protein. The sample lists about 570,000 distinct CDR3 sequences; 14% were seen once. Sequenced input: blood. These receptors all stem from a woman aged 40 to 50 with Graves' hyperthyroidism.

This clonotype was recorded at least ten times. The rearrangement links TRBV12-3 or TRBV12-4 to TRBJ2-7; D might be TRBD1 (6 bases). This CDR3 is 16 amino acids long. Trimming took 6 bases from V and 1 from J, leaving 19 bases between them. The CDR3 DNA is TGTGCCAGCAGCCCGGTTGCACCAGGGGCTTCCTACGAGCAGTACTTC. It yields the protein CASSPVAPGASYEQYF.

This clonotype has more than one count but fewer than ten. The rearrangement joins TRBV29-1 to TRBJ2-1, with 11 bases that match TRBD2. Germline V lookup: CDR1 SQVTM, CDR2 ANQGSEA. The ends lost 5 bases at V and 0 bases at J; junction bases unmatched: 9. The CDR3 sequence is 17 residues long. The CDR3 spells CSVRLAGTPTSYNEQFF. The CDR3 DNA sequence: TGCAGCGTTCGACTAGCGGGAACACCGACCTCCTACAATGAGCAGTTCTTC.

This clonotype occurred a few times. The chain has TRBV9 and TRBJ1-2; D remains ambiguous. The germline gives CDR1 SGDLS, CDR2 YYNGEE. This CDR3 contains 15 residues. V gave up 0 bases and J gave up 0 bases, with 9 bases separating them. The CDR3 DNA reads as TGTGCCAGCAGCGTAGCGGTAACTACTAACTATGGCTACACCTTC. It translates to CASSVAVTTNYGYTF.

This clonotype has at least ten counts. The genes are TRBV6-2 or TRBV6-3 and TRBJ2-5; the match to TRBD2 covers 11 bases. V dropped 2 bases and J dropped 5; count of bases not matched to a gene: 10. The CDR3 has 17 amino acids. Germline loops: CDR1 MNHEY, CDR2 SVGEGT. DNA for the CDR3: TGTGCCAGCAGTTACAGTCTAGCGGGAGGAATTGGTGAGACCCAGTACTTC. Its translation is CASSYSLAGGIGETQYF.

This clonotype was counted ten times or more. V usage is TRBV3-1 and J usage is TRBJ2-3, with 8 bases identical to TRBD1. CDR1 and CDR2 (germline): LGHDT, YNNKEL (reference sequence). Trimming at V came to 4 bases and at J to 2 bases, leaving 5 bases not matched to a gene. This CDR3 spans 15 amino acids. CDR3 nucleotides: TGTGCCAGCAGCCTTCCGGGACAGGTCACAGATACGCAGTATTTT. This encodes CASSLPGQVTDTQYF.

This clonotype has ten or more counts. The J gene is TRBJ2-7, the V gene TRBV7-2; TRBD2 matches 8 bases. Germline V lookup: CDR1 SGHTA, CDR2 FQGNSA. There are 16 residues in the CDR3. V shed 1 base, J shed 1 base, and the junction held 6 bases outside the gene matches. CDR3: CASSLGPTSGSYEQYF. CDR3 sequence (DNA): TGTGCCAGCAGCTTAGGACCTACTAGCGGATCCTACGAGCAGTACTTC.

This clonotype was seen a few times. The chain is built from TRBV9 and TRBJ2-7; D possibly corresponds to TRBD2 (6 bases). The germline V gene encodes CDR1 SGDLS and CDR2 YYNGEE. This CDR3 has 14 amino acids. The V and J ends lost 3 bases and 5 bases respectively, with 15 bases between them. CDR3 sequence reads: CASSGGEADHEQYF. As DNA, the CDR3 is TGTGCCAGCAGCGGTGGGGAGGCCGACCACGAGCAGTACTTC.

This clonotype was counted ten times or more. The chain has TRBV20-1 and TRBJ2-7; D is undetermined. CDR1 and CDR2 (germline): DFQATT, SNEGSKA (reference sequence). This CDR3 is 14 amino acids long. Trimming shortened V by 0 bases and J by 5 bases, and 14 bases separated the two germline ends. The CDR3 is CSARDQNQMDEQYF. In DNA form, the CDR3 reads TGCAGTGCTAGAGATCAAAACCAGATGGACGAGCAGTACTTC.

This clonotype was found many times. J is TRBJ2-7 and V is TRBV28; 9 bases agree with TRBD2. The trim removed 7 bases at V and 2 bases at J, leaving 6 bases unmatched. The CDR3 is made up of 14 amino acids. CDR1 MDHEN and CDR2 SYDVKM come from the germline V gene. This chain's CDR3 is CASTGLAPTYEQYF. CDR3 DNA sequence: TGTGCCAGCACCGGACTAGCGCCAACCTACGAGCAGTACTTC.

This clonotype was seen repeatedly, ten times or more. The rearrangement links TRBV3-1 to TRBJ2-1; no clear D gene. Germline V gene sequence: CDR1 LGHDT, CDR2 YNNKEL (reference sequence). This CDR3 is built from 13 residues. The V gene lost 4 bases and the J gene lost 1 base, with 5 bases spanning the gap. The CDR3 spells CASSRISYNEQFF. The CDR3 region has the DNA TGTGCCAGCAGCCGAATTTCCTACAATGAGCAGTTCTTC.

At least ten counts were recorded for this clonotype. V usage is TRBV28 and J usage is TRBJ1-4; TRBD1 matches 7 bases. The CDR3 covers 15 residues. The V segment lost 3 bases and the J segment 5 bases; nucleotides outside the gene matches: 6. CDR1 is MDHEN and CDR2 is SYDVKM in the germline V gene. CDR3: CASSFGGGANEKLFF. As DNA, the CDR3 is TGTGCCAGCAGTTTCGGAGGGGGCGCGAATGAAAAACTGTTTTTT.

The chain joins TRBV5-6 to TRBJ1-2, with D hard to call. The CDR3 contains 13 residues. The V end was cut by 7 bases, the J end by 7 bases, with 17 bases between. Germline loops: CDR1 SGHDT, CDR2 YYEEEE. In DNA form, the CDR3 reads TGTGCCAGCTTGGAGGGCGCCAGAGGTGGCTACACCTTC. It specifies CASLEGARGGYTF.

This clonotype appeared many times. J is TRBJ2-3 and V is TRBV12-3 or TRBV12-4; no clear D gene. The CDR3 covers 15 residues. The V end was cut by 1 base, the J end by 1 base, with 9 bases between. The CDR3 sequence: CASSLGLLGTDTQYF. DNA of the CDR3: TGTGCCAGCAGTTTAGGGTTGCTCGGCACAGATACGCAGTATTTT.